The 11 T cell receptor beta chains presented below share a single source sample, sequenced in a study of blood T cell repertoires in COVID-19. Produced via immunoSEQ multiplex PCR; TCRdb's table is partial and in-frame only. The sample lists 100,000 or so clones, 75% to 85% seen once, with under 20% in the top ten. Sequenced: peripheral blood. These receptors were taken from a human donor in a cohort sampled during active COVID-19.

The chain links TRBV5-1 to TRBJ2-7, with TRBD2 matching 16 bases. The germline gives CDR1 SGHRS, CDR2 YFSETQ. This CDR3 is built from 17 residues. Trimming cost V 4 bases and J 1 base; bases outside gene matches: 5. CDR3 nucleotide sequence: TGCGCCAGCAGCCCGGGACTAGCGGGAGGGGGATCCTACGAGCAGTACTTC. It specifies CASSPGLAGGGSYEQYF.

V is TRBV12-3 or TRBV12-4 and J is TRBJ1-1, with 8 bases fitting TRBD1. The CDR3 is 13 amino acids. After removal of 5 bases from V and 10 bases from J, the junction contained 9 bases not matched to a gene. DNA for the CDR3: TGTGCCAGCAGTACAACCGGACAGGGCGGAGCTTTCTTT. Protein sequence: CASSTTGQGGAFF.

The chain joins TRBV18 to TRBJ1-3; possible D gene TRBD1, 5 bases. The V end was cut by 1 base, the J end by 0 bases, with 10 bases between. The germline CDR1 and CDR2 sequences are KGHSH and LQKENI. The CDR3 loop spans 16 amino acids. CDR3 sequence: CASSPLDTGSGNTIYF. The CDR3 DNA is TGTGCCAGCTCACCACTGGACACCGGCTCTGGAAACACCATATATTTT.

The chain combines TRBV28 with TRBJ2-7; perhaps TRBD1 as D (5 bases). Germline CDR1 reads MDHEN; CDR2 reads SYDVKM. Trimming removed 7 bases at V and 1 base at J, with 11 bases between. The CDR3 runs 13 residues. The CDR3 sequence is CASNPQGSYEQYF. The DNA for the CDR3 is TGTGCCAGCAACCCTCAGGGTTCCTACGAGCAGTACTTC.

This chain joins TRBV9 and TRBJ1-3; the D is unclear. Germline V gene data show CDR1 as SGDLS and CDR2 as YYNGEE. V gave up 0 bases and J gave up 4 bases, with 11 bases separating them. The CDR3 runs 15 residues. The CDR3 sequence: CASSVVPTQGNTIYF. For the CDR3, the DNA is TGTGCCAGCAGCGTAGTCCCGACTCAGGGAAACACCATATATTTT.

The V gene is TRBV19, the J gene TRBJ2-6; D may be TRBD1 (6 bases). Deletions cut 4 bases from V and 1 base from J, with 11 bases between. The germline V gene has CDR1 LNHDA and CDR2 SQIVND (reference sequence). The CDR3 loop spans 16 amino acids. The CDR3 DNA reads TGTGCCAGTAGTAGGGACACGGCGTCTGGGGCCAACGTCCTGACTTTC. It encodes CASSRDTASGANVLTF.

This sequence joins TRBV27 and TRBJ1-5; D remains ambiguous. CDR3 length equals 14 residues. Trimming left V 2 bases short and J 9 bases short, with 14 bases between. Germline V gene sequence: CDR1 MNHEY, CDR2 SMNVEV (reference sequence). CDR3 in amino acids: CASSLRRNLGPQHF. As DNA, the CDR3 is TGTGCCAGCAGTTTAAGGCGGAACTTAGGGCCCCAGCATTTT.

This clone turned up a few times. Here the CDR3 DNA reads TGTGCCAGCAGTTTTGGGGCCCCGGAGGCTTTCTTT. Translation: CASSFGAPEAFF. V usage is TRBV12-3 or TRBV12-4 and J usage is TRBJ1-1, with a tentative D call TRBD1 (5 bases). The CDR3 is made up of 12 amino acids. Trimming took off 3 bases at V and 11 bases at J, with 13 bases between the two ends.

This clone was detected a few times. CDR3 DNA: TGTGCCAGCACTTCTCAGGGGGACGGCGGCTACACCTTC. Protein: CASTSQGDGGYTF. The chain has TRBV28 and TRBJ1-2, with 7 bases aligning to TRBD1. The CDR3 totals 13 residues. CDR1 is MDHEN, CDR2 SYDVKM, per germline. Unmatched junction bases numbered 10, after V lost 7 bases and J lost 8 bases.

V and J are TRBV12-5 and TRBJ2-7; 9 bases line up with TRBD1. The junction had 7 bases not matched to a gene; V was cut back by 0 bases and J by 1 base. Germline V gene data show CDR1 as LGHNT and CDR2 as FRNRAP. The CDR3 totals 17 residues. CDR3 nucleotide sequence: TGTGCTAGTGGTTTGGTACACCCCGACAGGGGGTCCTACGAGCAGTACTTC. Amino acids: CASGLVHPDRGSYEQYF.

The chain employs TRBV12-3 or TRBV12-4 and TRBJ1-5; D is unresolved. V shed 9 bases and J shed 6 bases, with 15 bases lying between them. This CDR3 comprises 13 residues. The CDR3 DNA follows: TGTGCCAGTGGTATCCAGGTATCTCAGCCCCAGCATTTT. This codes for CASGIQVSQPQHF.